A single sample is the source of the 4 T cell receptor beta chains below, sequenced in a study of cytomegalovirus exposure and HLA in healthy donors (dated by TCRdb to the late 2010s). Libraries were made using the immunoSEQ multiplex PCR assay. The multiplex PCR relied on a mix of 60 forward primers for TCR Vbeta segments and 13 reverse primers for TCR Jbeta segments. TCRdb took this table from immuneACCESS and kept in-frame rearrangements with V and J called. Such tables lack part of the clones; where checked against another copy, unresolved V genes explain under half of the gap, and the rest is unexplained. For this sample the table gives 180,000 or so clones, of which 70% to 90% were detected only once. Roughly 9.3% of the sample belongs to the ten largest clones. The material sequenced was PBMCs. These receptors were taken from a man aged 18 to 29 in good health and CMV-seropositive.

This clone was seen just once. An end of the junction differs from the germline gene, which may be a read error. The V call is TRBV5-8, the J call TRBJ2-5; a possible D gene is TRBD1 (5 bases). The germline gives CDR1 SGHTS, CDR2 YDEGEE. The CDR3 extends over 16 amino acids. CDR3 residues: CASSLAVREIQEAQYF. The CDR3, as DNA: TGTGCCAGCAGCTTGGCCGTCAGGGAAATCCAAGAGGCCCAGTACTTC.

This clone was seen only once. This chain joins TRBV21-1 and TRBJ1-1; TRBD1 is taken as the D call from the table, unchecked against the DNA. TRBV21-1 is described as a pseudogene. The CDR3 spans 14 residues. The DNA of the CDR3 is TGTGCCAGCAGCGGACGGACAGGAGACACTGAAGCTTTCTTT. Translating it yields CASSGRTGDTEAFF.

The rearrangement joins TRBV6-1 to TRBJ1-6; D is unclear. Germline V gene lookup returns CDR1 MNHNS and CDR2 SASEGT. Deletions cut 3 bases from V and 1 base from J, with 7 bases between. The CDR3 totals 15 residues. The CDR3 DNA sequence: TGTGCCAGCAGTGATTCGGGTTCCTATAATTCACCCCTCCACTTT. This translates into CASSDSGSYNSPLHF.

The V call is TRBV19, the J call TRBJ1-5; 8 positions agree with TRBD1. This CDR3 region has 16 residues. The junction had 10 bases not matched to a gene; V was cut back by 5 bases and J by 4 bases. Germline V CDR1 and CDR2: LNHDA, SQIVND (reference sequence). CDR3 nucleotide sequence: TGTGCCAGTAGTTTGCCCACGACAGGGGCAAATCAGCCCCAGCATTTT. Protein: CASSLPTTGANQPQHF. Complete variable domain (other parts from reference TRBV19 and TRBJ1-5): DGGITQSPKYLFRKEGQNVTLSCEQNLNHDAMYWYRQDPGQGLRLIYYSQIVNDFQKGDIAEGYSVSREKKESFPLTVTSAQKNPTAFYLCASSLPTTGANQPQHFGDGTRLSIL.